This T cell receptor beta chain emerged from a study of T cells in Graves' hyperthyroidism and ophthalmopathy. Points from the study as a whole: Blood also carried most thyroid clonotypes expanded above 0.001.

Trimming pared 0 bases from V and 0 bases from J, leaving 5 bases between. This CDR3 has 13 residues. Germline CDR1 is GTSNPN and CDR2 is SVGIG (reference sequence). It was RNA transcripts that yielded the amplified TCR beta CDR3 regions. The HTBI primer set drove a first-round RT-PCR of the TCR CDR3. TCRdb itself ran the multiplex PCR reads through MiXCR, one entry per CDR3 protein. The top ten hold around 20% of the sample, which has approximately 150,000 distinct CDR3 sequences, 9.4% seen once. This clonotype was detected ten times or more. Its antigen is still unknown. The chain has TRBV30 and TRBJ1-1, with D unclear. The specimen was blood. This clonotype originated in a woman between 18 and 29 years old with Graves' hyperthyroidism that later progressed to Graves' ophthalmopathy. CDR3 bases: TGTGCCTGGAGTGTATCCATGAACACTGAAGCTTTCTTT. This translates into CAWSVSMNTEAFF.